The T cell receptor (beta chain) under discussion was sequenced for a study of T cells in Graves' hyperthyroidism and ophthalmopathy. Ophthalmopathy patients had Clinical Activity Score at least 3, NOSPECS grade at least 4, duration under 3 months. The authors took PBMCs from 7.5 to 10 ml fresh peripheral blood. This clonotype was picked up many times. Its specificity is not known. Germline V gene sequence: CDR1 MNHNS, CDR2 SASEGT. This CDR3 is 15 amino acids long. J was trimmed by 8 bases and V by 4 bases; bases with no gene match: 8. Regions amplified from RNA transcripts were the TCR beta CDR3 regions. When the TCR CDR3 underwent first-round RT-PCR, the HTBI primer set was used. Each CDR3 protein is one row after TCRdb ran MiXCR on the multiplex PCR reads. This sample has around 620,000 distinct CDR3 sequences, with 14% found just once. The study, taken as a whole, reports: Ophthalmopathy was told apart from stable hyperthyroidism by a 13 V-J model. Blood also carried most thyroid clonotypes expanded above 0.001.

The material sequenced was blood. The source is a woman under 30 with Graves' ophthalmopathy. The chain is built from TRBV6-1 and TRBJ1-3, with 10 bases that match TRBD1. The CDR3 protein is CASSGFGTGAYTIYF. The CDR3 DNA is TGTGCCAGCAGTGGCTTTGGGACAGGGGCATACACCATATATTTT.